This note documents a single T cell receptor (beta chain) sequence. Roughly 30,000 T cell genomes, or 300 to 350 ng DNA, went into unsorted PBMC replicate PCRs. Clones were read by immunoSEQ multiplex PCR, and TCRdb kept only the in-frame ones, dropping some. The table lists more than 400,000 clones, 70% to 80% of them singletons, with more than 10% in the top ten. The data are from a study of shared clonotypes between healthy human individuals. This CDR3 is built from 15 residues. V dropped 1 base and J dropped 1 base, with 11 bases sitting between them. Germline loops: CDR1 SGHVS, CDR2 FNYEAQ. The genes are TRBV7-6 and TRBJ2-7; the D gene is possibly TRBD2 (6 bases). What was sequenced was PBMCs. This receptor was identified in a middle-aged woman in good health. Some clones in this sample may be carry-over from other donors' samples. The CDR3: CASSLVAGNSYEQYF. DNA for the CDR3: TGTGCCAGCAGCTTAGTGGCGGGAAATTCCTACGAGCAGTACTTC.